A single sample gave rise to the 13 T cell receptor beta chains below, sequenced in a study of post-analysis software for immune sequencing data. Study-level points and caveats: Patients carried roughly 5 TRBV segments more frequently than controls did, and TRBV5-6, TRBV5-1 and TRBV20-1 were among them.

Their antigen targets remain unknown. Each TCR beta cDNA library carried unique molecular identifiers. TCRdb used MiXCR to reprocess the PCR reads, holding one entry per CDR3 protein. In the table there are roughly 800,000 distinct CDR3 sequences, approximately 53% of which are singletons. The sample taken for sequencing was blood. These receptors were collected from a girl aged 10 to 17 with multiple sclerosis.

The chain has TRBV4-1 and TRBJ2-3; D uncertain. Trimming stripped 4 bases from V and 5 bases from J, with 7 bases between. The length of the CDR3 is 12 residues. Germline V gives CDR1 MGHRA, CDR2 YSYEKL. The CDR3 is CASSPLGDTQYF. Written as DNA, the CDR3 is TGCGCCAGCAGCCCCCTAGGAGATACGCAGTATTTT.

CDR3 nucleotide sequence: TGTGCCACCAGGAGGGACGGGGGTGGCTACGAGCAGTACTTC. It yields the protein CATRRDGGGYEQYF. The rearrangement uses TRBV15 and TRBJ2-5, with a possible D match to TRBD2 (6 bases). TRBJ2-7 explains the end of the DNA better; the J call may be wrong. Looked up from germline, CDR1 is LNHNV and CDR2 is YYDKDF (reference sequence). The CDR3 length is 14 residues.

The chain has TRBV5-1 and TRBJ2-1; the D gene is possibly TRBD1 (6 bases). V dropped 1 base and J dropped 5 bases, with 10 bases sitting between them. Germline-derived CDR1 and CDR2 are SGHRS and YFSETQ. The CDR3 runs 14 residues. CDR3 loop: CASSLNAGDNEQFF. The CDR3, as DNA: TGCGCCAGCAGCTTGAATGCAGGGGACAATGAGCAGTTCTTC.

CDR3 DNA: TGTGCCAGCAGCGGCACGTTGGGAGAGACCCAGTACTTC. It encodes CASSGTLGETQYF. The chain has TRBV6-1 and TRBJ2-5; unclear D gene. Trimming removed 6 bases at V and 4 bases at J, with 12 bases between. The germline V gene encodes CDR1 MNHNS and CDR2 SASEGT. CDR3 length: 13 residues.

This clonotype has only a few counts. The chain combines TRBV12-3 or TRBV12-4 with TRBJ2-1; 7 bases agree with TRBD2. V was clipped by 5 bases and J by 4 bases; unmatched bases: 8. This CDR3 region has 15 residues. The chain's CDR3 is CASSKSGTKYNEQFF. In DNA form, the CDR3 reads TGTGCCAGCAGTAAAAGCGGGACGAAATACAATGAGCAGTTCTTC.

The chain employs TRBV5-1 and TRBJ1-1, with D tentatively TRBD1 (5 bases). The V gene lost 0 bases and the J gene lost 1 base, with 10 bases spanning the gap. Germline V lookup: CDR1 SGHRS, CDR2 YFSETQ. The CDR3 sequence is 15 residues long. The CDR3 loop reads CASSLDGRGNTEAFF. The CDR3 DNA follows: TGCGCCAGCAGCTTGGATGGGAGGGGGAACACTGAAGCTTTCTTT. Drawing the rest from reference TRBV5-1 and TRBJ1-1, the complete variable domain is KAGVTQTPRYLIKTRGQQVTLSCSPISGHRSVSWYQQTPGQGLQFLFEYFSETQRNKGNFPGRFSGRQFSNSRSEMNVSTLELGDSALYLCASSLDGRGNTEAFFGQGTRLTVV.

The chain combines TRBV7-2 with TRBJ2-3, with 9 bases aligning to TRBD2. With V trimmed by 5 bases and J by 2 bases, 2 bases remained unmatched. The CDR3 consists of 14 residues. CDR1 and CDR2 from the germline V gene are SGHTA and FQGNSA. CDR3 coding DNA: TGTGCCAGCAGCCGCGGGGGGGACACAGATACGCAGTATTTT. Its translation: CASSRGGDTDTQYF.

The gene calls are TRBV5-1 and TRBJ2-3; 14 bases are shared with TRBD2. The length of the CDR3 is 17 residues. V shed 4 bases, J shed 5 bases, and the junction held 9 bases outside the gene matches. Germline V gene data show CDR1 as SGHRS and CDR2 as YFSETQ. CDR3 amino acids: CASSPSGLAGVIDTQYF. Written as DNA, the CDR3 is TGCGCCAGCAGCCCTTCGGGACTAGCGGGAGTGATAGATACGCAGTATTTT.

The chain links TRBV29-1 to TRBJ1-1, with D hard to call. From germline, CDR1 is SQVTM and CDR2 ANQGSEA. This CDR3 has 11 residues. V dropped 1 base and J dropped 10 bases, with 10 bases sitting between them. Here the CDR3 DNA reads TGCAGCGTTGAAGTCCCAGTCGGAGCTTTCTTT. This sequence encodes CSVEVPVGAFF.

This clonotype was found many times. Written as DNA, the CDR3 is TGCGCCAGCAGCTTGAAGGCCGGCTCTGGGGCCAACGTCCTGACTTTC. Protein sequence: CASSLKAGSGANVLTF. The chain links TRBV5-1 to TRBJ2-6; D unresolved. The V and J ends lost 1 base and 0 bases respectively, with 8 bases between them. Germline loops: CDR1 SGHRS, CDR2 YFSETQ. The CDR3 covers 16 residues. The whole variable domain, filled in from reference TRBV5-1 and TRBJ2-6, reads KAGVTQTPRYLIKTRGQQVTLSCSPISGHRSVSWYQQTPGQGLQFLFEYFSETQRNKGNFPGRFSGRQFSNSRSEMNVSTLELGDSALYLCASSLKAGSGANVLTFGAGSRLTVL.

This clonotype appeared a few times. The chain employs TRBV3-1 and TRBJ2-7; D perhaps matches TRBD1 (6 bases). The J call could be wrong; TRBJ2-5 is a better fit for the DNA end. In germline, CDR1 is LGHDT, CDR2 YNNKEL (reference sequence). The CDR3 consists of 14 residues. Here the CDR3 DNA reads TGTGCCAGCAGCCCCGGACAGCCACCGGAGACCCAGTACTTC. Protein product: CASSPGQPPETQYF.

The table lists this clonotype with a few counts. The J gene is TRBJ1-2, the V gene TRBV5-1; TRBD1 agrees at 7 bases. The germline V gene encodes CDR1 SGHRS and CDR2 YFSETQ. With V trimmed by 4 bases and J by 5 bases, 8 bases remained unmatched. The length of the CDR3 is 14 residues. CDR3 DNA: TGCGCCAGCAGCGACTCACAGGGGCGGTATGGCTACACCTTC. As protein: CASSDSQGRYGYTF.

The table lists this clonotype with a few counts. The genes are TRBV7-2 and TRBJ2-1; tentatively, D is TRBD2 (6 bases). With 3 bases removed from V and 4 bases from J, the gap between germline ends came to 13 bases. The CDR3 has 15 residues. CDR1 is SGHTA, CDR2 FQGNSA, per germline. In nucleotides, the CDR3 is TGTGCCAGCAGCTTGCAGTCGGGGGAGTACAATGAGCAGTTCTTC. Its translation is CASSLQSGEYNEQFF.